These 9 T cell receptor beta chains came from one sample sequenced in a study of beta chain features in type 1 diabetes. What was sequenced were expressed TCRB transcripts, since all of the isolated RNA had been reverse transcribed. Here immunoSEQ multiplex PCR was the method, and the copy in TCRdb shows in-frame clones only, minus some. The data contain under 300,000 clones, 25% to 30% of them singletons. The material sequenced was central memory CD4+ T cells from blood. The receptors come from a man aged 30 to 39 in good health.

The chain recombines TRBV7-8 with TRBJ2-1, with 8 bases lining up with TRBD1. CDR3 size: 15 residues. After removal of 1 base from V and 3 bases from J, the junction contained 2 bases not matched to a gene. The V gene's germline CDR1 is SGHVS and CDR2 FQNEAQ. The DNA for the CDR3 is TGTGCCAGCAGCTTAGGGACAGGGTTCTACAATGAGCAGTTCTTC. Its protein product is CASSLGTGFYNEQFF. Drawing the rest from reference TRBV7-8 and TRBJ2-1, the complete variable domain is GAGVSQSPRYKVAKRGQDVALRCDPISGHVSLFWYQQALGQGPEFLTYFQNEAQLDKSGLPSDRFFAERPEGSVSTLKIQRTQQEDSAVYLCASSLGTGFYNEQFFGPGTRLTVL.

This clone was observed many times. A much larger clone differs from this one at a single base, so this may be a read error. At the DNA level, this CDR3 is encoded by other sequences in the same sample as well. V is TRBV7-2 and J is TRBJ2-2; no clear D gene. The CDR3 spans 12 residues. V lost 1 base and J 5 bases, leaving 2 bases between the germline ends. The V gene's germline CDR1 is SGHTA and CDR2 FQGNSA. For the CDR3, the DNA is TGTGCCAGCAGCTTAGGGACCGGGGAGCTGTTTTTT. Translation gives CASSLGTGELFF.

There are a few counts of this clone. CDR3 amino acids: CASSRAGTGNSYEQYF. CDR3 sequence (DNA): TGTGCCAGCTCACGCGCCGGGACAGGGAACTCCTACGAGCAGTACTTC. This sequence joins TRBV18 and TRBJ2-7; 9 bases fit TRBD1. The J segment lost 0 bases and the V segment lost 4 bases, leaving 7 bases of the junction unmatched. The CDR3 has 16 residues. CDR1 and CDR2 (germline): KGHSH, LQKENI.

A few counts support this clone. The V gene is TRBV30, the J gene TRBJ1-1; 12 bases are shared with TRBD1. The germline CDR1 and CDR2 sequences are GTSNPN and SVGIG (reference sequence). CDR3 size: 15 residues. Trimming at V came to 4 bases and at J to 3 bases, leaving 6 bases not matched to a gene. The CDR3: CAWNPGQGAHTEAFF. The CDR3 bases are TGTGCCTGGAACCCGGGACAGGGGGCGCACACTGAAGCTTTCTTT.

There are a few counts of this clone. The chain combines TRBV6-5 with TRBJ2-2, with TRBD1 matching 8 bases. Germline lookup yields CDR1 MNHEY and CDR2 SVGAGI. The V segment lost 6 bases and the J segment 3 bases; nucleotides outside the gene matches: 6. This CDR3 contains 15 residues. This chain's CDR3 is CASRQTGGDTGELFF. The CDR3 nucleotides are TGTGCCAGCAGACAAACAGGGGGTGACACCGGGGAGCTGTTTTTT.

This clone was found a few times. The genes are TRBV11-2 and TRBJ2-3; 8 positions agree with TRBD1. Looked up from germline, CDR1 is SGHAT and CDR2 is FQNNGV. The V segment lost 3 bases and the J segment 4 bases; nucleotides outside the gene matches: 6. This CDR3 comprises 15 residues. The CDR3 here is CASSFDRGGADTQYF. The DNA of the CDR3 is TGTGCCAGCAGCTTCGACAGGGGTGGGGCAGATACGCAGTATTTT.

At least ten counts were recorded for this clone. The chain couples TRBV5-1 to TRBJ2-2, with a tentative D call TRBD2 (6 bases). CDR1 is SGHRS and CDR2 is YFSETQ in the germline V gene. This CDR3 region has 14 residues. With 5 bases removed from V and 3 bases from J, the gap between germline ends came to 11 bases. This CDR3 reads CASSRVADTGELFF. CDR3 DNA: TGCGCCAGCAGTAGGGTAGCGGACACCGGGGAGCTGTTTTTT.

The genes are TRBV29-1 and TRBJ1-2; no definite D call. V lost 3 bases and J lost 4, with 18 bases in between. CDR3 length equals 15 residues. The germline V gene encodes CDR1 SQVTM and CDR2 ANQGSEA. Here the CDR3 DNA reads TGCAGCGTTGATGACTATAAAACCAGAAGCTATGGCTACACCTTC. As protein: CSVDDYKTRSYGYTF.

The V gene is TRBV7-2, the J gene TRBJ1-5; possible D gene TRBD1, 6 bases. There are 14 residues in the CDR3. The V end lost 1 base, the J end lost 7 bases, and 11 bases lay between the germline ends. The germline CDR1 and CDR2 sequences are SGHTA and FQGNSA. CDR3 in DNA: TGTGCCAGCAGCTTAGGTTCAGGGGACCAGCCCCAGCATTTT. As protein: CASSLGSGDQPQHF.